A single sample gave rise to the 11 T cell receptor beta chains below, sequenced in a study of cytomegalovirus exposure and HLA in healthy donors. The PCR had 60 Vbeta and 13 Jbeta primers. Generated by immunoSEQ multiplex PCR, the TCRdb table keeps only in-frame clones and is missing some. This table holds around 92,000 clones, 65% to 80% found once. Sequences were obtained from PBMCs. The receptors originated from a woman in her seventies in good health and CMV-seropositive.

V and J are TRBV5-4 and TRBJ2-3; 7 nucleotides match TRBD1. Germline loops: CDR1 SGHNT, CDR2 YYREEE (reference sequence). J gave up 2 bases and V 4 bases, and 10 bases lay outside the gene matches. This CDR3 has 16 residues. The DNA of the CDR3 is TGTGCCAGCAGCCCGGGACAGCTTTTACTCACAGATACGCAGTATTTT. Amino acids: CASSPGQLLLTDTQYF.

This chain joins TRBV5-1 and TRBJ1-5; TRBD1 aligns across 9 bases. Germline V CDR1 and CDR2: SGHRS, YFSETQ. The CDR3 is made up of 15 amino acids. Trimming removed 5 bases from V and 1 base from J; junction bases left unmatched: 4. The CDR3 DNA sequence: TGCGCCAGCAGTCAACAGGGGGCGAGCAATCAGCCCCAGCATTTT. Residues: CASSQQGASNQPQHF.

This clone was observed a few times. The V call is TRBV30, the J call TRBJ1-3; tentatively, D is TRBD1 (5 bases). The CDR3 runs 12 residues. V lost 5 bases to trimming and J lost 4 bases, with 9 bases between them. CDR1 and CDR2 (germline): GTSNPN, SVGIG (reference sequence). The CDR3 region has the DNA TGTGCCTGGGCTAACAGGGGAAACACCATATATTTT. This encodes CAWANRGNTIYF.

Comments on this clone: Sequence at one end of the junction differs from germline and may be a read error. The CDR3 bases are TGTGCCAGCAGTACCTTTGCAGCGAAGACCGGGGAGCTGTTTTTT. Protein product: CASSTFAAKTGELFF. The V and J genes are TRBV28 and TRBJ2-2; D is ambiguous. Germline V gives CDR1 MDHEN, CDR2 SYDVKM. CDR3 length: 15 residues.

This clone was recorded once. The V call is TRBV15, the J call TRBJ2-3; D possibly corresponds to TRBD1 (7 bases). Trimming took 1 base from V and 0 from J, leaving 20 bases between them. Germline V gives CDR1 LNHNV, CDR2 YYDKDF (reference sequence). The CDR3 length is 19 residues. CDR3 amino acids: CATSRGRGRGGASTDTQYF. CDR3 in DNA: TGTGCCACCAGCAGAGGAAGGGGGCGAGGCGGGGCTAGCACAGATACGCAGTATTTT. The variable domain in full, with the rest retrieved from reference TRBV15 and TRBJ2-3, is DAMVIQNPRYQVTQFGKPVTLSCSQTLNHNVMYWYQQKSSQAPKLLFHYYDKDFNNEADTPDNFQSRRPNTSFCFLDIRSPGLGDTAMYLCATSRGRGRGGASTDTQYFGPGTRLTVL.

The chain recombines TRBV4-2 with TRBJ2-7; 8 bases are shared with TRBD1. The V segment lost 0 bases and the J segment 7 bases; nucleotides outside the gene matches: 8. The CDR3 is 15 amino acids. Germline-derived CDR1 and CDR2 are LGHNA and YNFKEQ. The CDR3 DNA follows: TGTGCCAGCAGCCAAGATGTCAACCGGGACAGGGAGCAGTACTTC. Protein product: CASSQDVNRDREQYF.

For the CDR3, the DNA is TGTGCCAGCAGGGGACAGGGCGTGAACACTGAAGCTTTCTTT. Translation: CASRGQGVNTEAFF. The chain couples TRBV28 to TRBJ1-1, with 9 bases fitting TRBD1. V was pared by 6 bases and J by 0 bases, with 2 bases of the junction left unmatched. This CDR3 region has 14 residues. Germline V gene lookup returns CDR1 MDHEN and CDR2 SYDVKM.

The chain employs TRBV6-1 and TRBJ2-5; perhaps TRBD2 as D (5 bases). CDR1 MNHNS and CDR2 SASEGT come from the germline V gene. V lost 8 bases to trimming and J lost 4 bases, with 17 bases between them. This CDR3 contains 14 residues. In DNA, the CDR3 is TGTGCCAGCGAGCGAGGGATGAGTAGAGAGACCCAGTACTTC. As protein: CASERGMSRETQYF.

The chain couples TRBV4-1 to TRBJ2-7, with a tentative D call TRBD1 (6 bases). The CDR3 is 15 residues long. Trimming removed 4 bases at V and 3 bases at J, with 16 bases between. CDR1 is MGHRA, CDR2 YSYEKL, per germline. CDR3 DNA sequence: TGCGCCAGCAGCCCTTCCGGGACACGAGGCTACGAGCAGTACTTC. Translation: CASSPSGTRGYEQYF.

The V call is TRBV18, the J call TRBJ1-1; TRBD1 matches 9 bases. Germline values: CDR1 KGHSH, CDR2 LQKENI. The CDR3 spans 13 residues. With 6 bases clipped from V and 6 bases from J, the junction kept 5 bases outside the gene matches. In nucleotides, the CDR3 is TGTGCCAGCTCTATAGGACAGGGGCCTGAAGCTTTCTTT. It is translated as CASSIGQGPEAFF.

V and J are TRBV10-1 and TRBJ1-5; D perhaps matches TRBD1 (5 bases). The CDR3 runs to 13 residues. From germline, CDR1 is WNHNN and CDR2 SYGVQD (reference sequence). Trimming removed 3 bases from V and 7 bases from J, with 10 bases in between. The DNA for the CDR3 is TGCGCCAGCAGTGAATCAGGGTACCAGCCCCAGCATTTT. Encoded protein: CASSESGYQPQHF.